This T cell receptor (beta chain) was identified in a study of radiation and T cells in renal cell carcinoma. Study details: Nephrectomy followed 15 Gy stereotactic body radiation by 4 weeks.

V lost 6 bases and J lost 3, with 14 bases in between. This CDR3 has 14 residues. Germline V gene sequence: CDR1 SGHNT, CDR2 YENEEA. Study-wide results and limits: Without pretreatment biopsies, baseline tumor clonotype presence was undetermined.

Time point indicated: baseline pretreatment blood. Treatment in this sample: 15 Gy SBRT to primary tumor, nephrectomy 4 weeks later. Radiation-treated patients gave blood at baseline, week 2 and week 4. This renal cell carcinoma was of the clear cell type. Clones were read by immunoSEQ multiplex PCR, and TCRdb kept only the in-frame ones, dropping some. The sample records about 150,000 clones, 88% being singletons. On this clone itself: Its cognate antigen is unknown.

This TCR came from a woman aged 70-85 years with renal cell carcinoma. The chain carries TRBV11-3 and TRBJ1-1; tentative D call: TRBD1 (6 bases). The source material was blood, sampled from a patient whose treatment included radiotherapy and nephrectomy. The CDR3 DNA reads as TGTGCCAGCAGGCCCGCTACAGGGTACACTGAAGCTTTCTTT. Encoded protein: CASRPATGYTEAFF.